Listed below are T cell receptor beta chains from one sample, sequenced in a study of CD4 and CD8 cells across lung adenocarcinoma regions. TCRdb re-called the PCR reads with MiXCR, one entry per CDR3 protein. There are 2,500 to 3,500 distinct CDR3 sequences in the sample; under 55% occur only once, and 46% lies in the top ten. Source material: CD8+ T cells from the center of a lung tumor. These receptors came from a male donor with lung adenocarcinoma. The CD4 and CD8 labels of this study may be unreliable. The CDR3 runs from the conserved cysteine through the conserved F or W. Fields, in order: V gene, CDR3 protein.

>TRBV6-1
CASSPSGGAQKTQYF
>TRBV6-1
CASRDVEQFF
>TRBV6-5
CASSSSLRDRAGGNTIYF
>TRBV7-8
CASSLALVTSGRSDEQFF
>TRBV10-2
CARGAANAYNEQFF
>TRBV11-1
CASSLVALAGGSEQFF
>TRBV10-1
CASSELRDDNEQFF
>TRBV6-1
CASGTSGDQETQYF
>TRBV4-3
CASSQDRTGGYEQYF
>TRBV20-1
CSALSGRGTDTQYF
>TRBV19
CASSIGLAARYNEQFF
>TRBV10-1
CASSEGTPEDTQYF
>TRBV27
CASSGRVKKTLTF
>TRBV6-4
CASSDSIERPDTQYF
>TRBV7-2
CASSLVVTDTQYF
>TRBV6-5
CASSYDREQFF
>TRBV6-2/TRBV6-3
CASSYSTGEFEQYF